The clone carrying this T cell receptor (beta chain) was detected a few times. Its antigen is not known. These data come from a study of T-cell reconstitution after alpha-beta-depleted transplantation in children. Study-level results: After transplant, high TCRbeta diversity at day 60 in some patients arose from surviving recipient T cells and thymic progenitors. T-cell numbers and diversity, one year after transplant, stemmed largely from T cells that were newly produced. It was reported that alpha-beta T cells came from several hundred expanded graft clones (about two months after transplant).

V was trimmed by 4 bases and J by 5 bases, leaving 8 bases between them. The germline V gene has CDR1 LGHDT and CDR2 YNNKEL (reference sequence). The length of the CDR3 is 12 residues. Unique molecular identifiers featured in how the TCRbeta library was prepared. TCRdb re-analysed the PCR reads in MiXCR, keeping a single row per CDR3 protein. The sample lists over 15,000 distinct CDR3 sequences, under 15% occurring once. The receptor was derived from a boy under two years old who had a stem cell transplant for Wiskott-Aldrich syndrome, so the T cells may come from the graft donor. Sequencing was performed on PBMCs, mostly from graft donor cells, taken 180 days after TCRalphabeta/CD19-depleted stem cell transplant. The V call is TRBV3-1, the J call TRBJ2-5; D is ambiguous. The CDR3 coding sequence is TGTGCCAGCAGCCTTAGTGAGGAGACCCAGTACTTC. It is translated as CASSLSEETQYF.